Sequencing of this TCR beta chain was carried out in a study of high-grade serous ovarian cancer treatment subgroups. Tumor samples were taken before definitive surgery or chemotherapy. Produced via immunoSEQ multiplex PCR; TCRdb's table is partial and in-frame only. Altogether some 3,100 clones are present, about four fifths being singletons, with the ten largest covering approximately 30%. This clone turned up a few times. Germline CDR1 is MDHEN and CDR2 is SYDVKM. V was cut by 7 bases and J by 4 bases, with 14 bases left in between. The CDR3 consists of 13 residues. Sequencing was done on a sample of tumor tissue. The origin of this receptor is a human donor with high-grade serous ovarian cancer. V gene TRBV28 combines with J gene TRBJ2-7, with D tentatively TRBD1 (7 bases). CDR3 in DNA: TGTGCCAGCAAGGGGGCGGCGGGGTACGAGCAGTACTTC. Protein sequence: CASKGAAGYEQYF.